The source of this T cell receptor beta chain is a study of T cells after somatic rescue of genetic block. Only a few counts were recorded for this clone. The data were produced by immunoSEQ multiplex PCR, yet TCRdb's version contains in-frame clones alone and is incomplete. This sample carries 100,000 to 120,000 clones, 80% to 95% of them seen once, and the ten largest clones take 1.4%. The length of the CDR3 is 18 residues. Germline V gives CDR1 MDHEN, CDR2 SYDVKM. Trimming cost V 2 bases and J 2 bases; bases outside gene matches: 5. The material sequenced was peripheral blood mononuclear cells (PBMCs). This TCR was sampled from a woman between 18 and 30 years old. This rearrangement joins TRBV28 to TRBJ2-3, with 15 bases matching TRBD2. The chain's CDR3 is CASSLLGLAGGITDTQYF. As DNA, the CDR3 is TGTGCCAGCAGTTTACTGGGACTAGCGGGGGGAATCACAGATACGCAGTATTTT. The entire variable domain, with the rest obtained from reference TRBV28 and TRBJ2-3, is as follows: DVKVTQSSRYLVKRTGEKVFLECVQDMDHENMFWYRQDPGLGLRLIYFSYDVKMKEKGDIPEGYSVSREKKERFSLILESASTNQTSMYLCASSLLGLAGGITDTQYFGPGTRLTVL.